A single sample is the source of the 19 T cell receptor beta chains below, sequenced in a study of T cells in Graves' hyperthyroidism and ophthalmopathy. Amplification targeted TCR beta CDR3 regions from RNA transcripts. The HTBI primer set drove a first-round RT-PCR of the TCR CDR3. TCRdb passed the multiplex PCR reads through MiXCR, listing each CDR3 protein once. The data hold 550,000 to 600,000 distinct CDR3 sequences, with approximately 15% observed a single time. Sequencing used blood. Receptor source: a woman between 18 and 29 years old with Graves' ophthalmopathy.

This clonotype was found many times. The chain has TRBV5-8 and TRBJ1-1, with D unresolved. The CDR3 consists of 18 residues. The V end lost 3 bases, the J end lost 2 bases, and 23 bases lay between the germline ends. Per germline, CDR1 SGHTS and CDR2 YDEGEE. In nucleotides, the CDR3 is TGTGCCAGCAGCTCCCTAACCCAGGACGGGCCTCTTAACACTGAAGCTTTCTTT. It encodes CASSSLTQDGPLNTEAFF.

This clonotype was counted many times. An end of the junction differs from the germline gene, which may be a read error. The rearrangement uses TRBV28 and TRBJ2-3; D perhaps matches TRBD2 (6 bases). The V gene's germline CDR1 is MDHEN and CDR2 SYDVKM. The CDR3 runs to 14 residues. The CDR3 DNA reads as TGTGCCACCAGTCCTAGGGGACTGGGGGATACGCAGTATTTT. This codes for CATSPRGLGDTQYF.

This clonotype was counted at least ten times. J is TRBJ1-1 and V is TRBV6-1; no clear D gene. This CDR3 is built from 13 residues. The V gene lost 8 bases and the J gene lost 0 bases, with 10 bases spanning the gap. Germline V gene data show CDR1 as MNHNS and CDR2 as SASEGT. DNA of the CDR3: TGTGCCAGCGTGCGATCGGTGAACACTGAAGCTTTCTTT. Translation: CASVRSVNTEAFF.

In its sample, this clonotype was seen many times. The V gene is TRBV5-1, the J gene TRBJ2-1; tentative D call: TRBD1 (5 bases). Trimming cost V 1 base and J 8 bases, with 13 bases left between them. Germline CDR1 SGHRS, CDR2 YFSETQ. This CDR3 spans 14 amino acids. The CDR3 coding sequence is TGCGCCAGCAGCTTGTTCCAGGGAAGGGATGAGCAGTTCTTC. It is translated as CASSLFQGRDEQFF.

The chain carries TRBV20-1 and TRBJ2-3; 10 nucleotides align to TRBD2. This CDR3 contains 17 residues. Unmatched junction bases numbered 12, after V lost 6 bases and J lost 0 bases. From germline, CDR1 is DFQATT and CDR2 SNEGSKA (reference sequence). The CDR3 region has the DNA TGCAGTGCCCCAGAGGTAGCGGGAGGCCCTAGCACAGATACGCAGTATTTT. This encodes CSAPEVAGGPSTDTQYF.

This clonotype was seen only a few times. One end of the junction does not line up with germline, which may come from a read error. This chain links TRBV9 with TRBJ2-7; either TRBD1 or TRBD2 may supply D (5 bases each). Germline CDR1 reads SGDLS; CDR2 reads YYNGEE. The CDR3 is 11 amino acids. The CDR3 coding sequence is TGTGCCAGCGGCGTTGGGGGCGAGCAGTACTTC. Translation gives CASGVGGEQYF.

Many counts were recorded for this clonotype. The rearrangement links TRBV20-1 to TRBJ2-7; the match to TRBD2 covers 8 bases. Germline V CDR1 and CDR2: DFQATT, SNEGSKA (reference sequence). The J segment lost 2 bases and the V segment lost 0 bases, leaving 9 bases of the junction unmatched. The CDR3 runs to 16 residues. The CDR3, as DNA: TGCAGTGCTAGAGATCTGGTCAGCGGGAGAACCTACGAGCAGTACTTC. Protein sequence: CSARDLVSGRTYEQYF.

This clonotype was observed at least ten times. This chain uses TRBV20-1 with TRBJ2-7, with D possibly matching TRBD2 (6 bases). V lost 4 bases, J lost 6 bases, and 16 bases lay in between. Germline values: CDR1 DFQATT, CDR2 SNEGSKA (reference sequence). This CDR3 comprises 13 residues. The chain's CDR3 is CSANAVRTTEQYF. In nucleotides, the CDR3 is TGCAGTGCTAACGCGGTTAGGACTACCGAGCAGTACTTC.

The sample holds many counts of this clonotype. The chain has TRBV7-3 and TRBJ2-1; D may be TRBD1 (6 bases). The length of the CDR3 is 14 residues. From germline, CDR1 is SGHTA and CDR2 FQGTGA. V was clipped by 5 bases and J by 6 bases, with 14 bases between them. This CDR3 reads CASSPGVAANEQFF. CDR3 nucleotides: TGTGCCAGCAGCCCAGGGGTAGCTGCCAATGAGCAGTTCTTC. Complete variable domain (other parts from reference TRBV7-3 and TRBJ2-1): GAGVSQTPSNKVTEKGKYVELRCDPISGHTALYWYRQSLGQGPEFLIYFQGTGAADDSGLPNDRFFAVRPEGSVSTLKIQRTERGDSAVYLCASSPGVAANEQFFGPGTRLTVL.

This clonotype occurred many times. The J gene is TRBJ2-6, the V gene TRBV19; 9 bases agree with TRBD1. CDR3 size: 19 residues. Germline values: CDR1 LNHDA, CDR2 SQIVND (reference sequence). Trimming removed 6 bases from V and 5 bases from J; junction bases left unmatched: 17. DNA of the CDR3: TGTGCCAGTAGCCCCAACCCGGGACAGGGTGCCTTTAGGGCCAACGTCCTGACTTTC. Protein: CASSPNPGQGAFRANVLTF.

In its sample, this clonotype was seen many times. The chain combines TRBV28 with TRBJ1-6; tentative D call: TRBD1 (5 bases). The CDR3 has 16 residues. Germline V gives CDR1 MDHEN, CDR2 SYDVKM. Trimming took off 6 bases at V and 0 bases at J, with 12 bases between the two ends. The CDR3 protein is CASSDSLSSYNSPLHF. The CDR3 DNA follows: TGTGCCAGCAGCGACAGCTTGAGCTCCTATAATTCACCCCTCCACTTT. Using reference TRBV28 and TRBJ1-6 for the parts outside the CDR3, the full variable domain is DVKVTQSSRYLVKRTGEKVFLECVQDMDHENMFWYRQDPGLGLRLIYFSYDVKMKEKGDIPEGYSVSREKKERFSLILESASTNQTSMYLCASSDSLSSYNSPLHFGNGTRLTVT.

At least ten counts were recorded for this clonotype. V usage is TRBV29-1 and J usage is TRBJ2-2; 9 nucleotides match TRBD1. V was pared by 2 bases and J by 1 base, with 5 bases of the junction left unmatched. The CDR3 consists of 16 residues. Germline CDR1 and CDR2: SQVTM and ANQGSEA. The CDR3 DNA is TGCAGCGTTGAAATTCCGGGACAGGGGAACACCGGGGAGCTGTTTTTT. Protein product: CSVEIPGQGNTGELFF.

This clonotype has at least ten counts. This chain uses TRBV27 with TRBJ2-5; 12 positions match TRBD1. The germline V gene encodes CDR1 MNHEY and CDR2 SMNVEV (reference sequence). The trim removed 2 bases at V and 0 bases at J, leaving 10 bases unmatched. The CDR3 extends over 19 amino acids. In DNA, the CDR3 is TGTGCCAGCAGTTTACACCACCCCGGGACAGGGGGCAACCAAGAGACCCAGTACTTC. It codes for CASSLHHPGTGGNQETQYF.

V is TRBV5-1 and J is TRBJ2-7; 7 bases match TRBD2. The germline V gene encodes CDR1 SGHRS and CDR2 YFSETQ. The CDR3 runs 16 residues. The V segment lost 0 bases and the J segment 4 bases; nucleotides outside the gene matches: 10. CDR3 DNA sequence: TGCGCCAGCAGCTTGGCCGAAGCGCGGGAGACTTACGAGCAGTACTTC. Translated: CASSLAEARETYEQYF.

This clonotype showed up many times. V usage is TRBV12-3 or TRBV12-4 and J usage is TRBJ1-4; no clear D gene. The CDR3 is 14 amino acids. Trimming pared 6 bases from V and 4 bases from J, leaving 12 bases between. The CDR3 is CASSGYGVNEKLFF. CDR3 in DNA: TGTGCCAGCAGCGGATACGGGGTTAATGAAAAACTGTTTTTT.

The chain carries TRBV7-9 and TRBJ2-7; the D is unclear. The CDR3 has 11 amino acids. Looked up from germline, CDR1 is SEHNR and CDR2 is FQNEAQ (reference sequence). V lost 5 bases, J lost 5 bases, and 7 bases lay in between. The CDR3: CASSPFDEQYF. CDR3 sequence (DNA): TGTGCCAGCAGCCCCTTCGACGAGCAGTACTTC.

The table lists this clonotype with many counts. Germline is not matched at one junction end, which may reflect a read error. The rearrangement joins TRBV11-2 to TRBJ2-1; the D is unclear. Per germline, CDR1 SGHAT and CDR2 FQNNGV. The CDR3 runs 11 residues. The CDR3 DNA follows: TGTGCCAGCAGCTCCCACAATGAGCAGTTCTTC. This codes for CASSSHNEQFF.

This clonotype was recorded at least ten times. The rearrangement uses TRBV3-1 and TRBJ2-7; TRBD2 aligns across 10 bases. The CDR3 totals 16 residues. Germline V gene sequence: CDR1 LGHDT, CDR2 YNNKEL (reference sequence). V trimming: 4 bases; J trimming: 2 bases; junction bases outside the gene matches: 8. The DNA of the CDR3 is TGTGCCAGCAGCCCCACCACCGGGACTAGCGCCTACGAGCAGTACTTC. It encodes CASSPTTGTSAYEQYF.

Many counts were recorded for this clonotype. The chain uses TRBV6-1 and TRBJ1-2, with D unresolved. V lost 6 bases and J 5 bases, leaving 13 bases between the germline ends. Germline CDR1 reads MNHNS; CDR2 reads SASEGT. CDR3 size: 13 residues. For the CDR3, the DNA is TGTGCCAGCAGCCCCCCGGACTTATATGGCTACACCTTC. Its protein product is CASSPPDLYGYTF.